The rows below give T cell receptor beta chains drawn from one sample of a study of T-cell memory formation after mild COVID-19. TCRdb re-called the 5' RACE reads through MiXCR, storing one row per CDR3 protein. Of 150,000 to 200,000 distinct CDR3 sequences in the sample, more than 9% were seen once. Sequenced sample: PBMCs or a T cell subset sorted from them (not recorded which). These TCRs come from a man aged 18 to 30 who had mild COVID-19 (a few samples of this study predate the infection). Cell type and time point are not known. Each CDR3 is given without its conserved first and last residue.

v_call: TRBV4-2
j_call: TRBJ2-5
cdr3_aa: ASSQVSGALQETQY

v_call: TRBV5-4
j_call: TRBJ1-1
cdr3_aa: ASSLGPLQGPSAEAF

v_call: TRBV2
j_call: TRBJ1-6
cdr3_aa: ASSESSSPLH

v_call: TRBV29-1
j_call: TRBJ1-5
cdr3_aa: SVSRGSNQPQH

v_call: TRBV5-1
j_call: TRBJ1-2
cdr3_aa: ASSWTGQGGGYT

v_call: TRBV7-8
j_call: TRBJ1-2
cdr3_aa: ASSYDRVYGYT

v_call: TRBV6-5
j_call: TRBJ2-3
cdr3_aa: ASSYSPNPTDTQY

v_call: TRBV10-3
j_call: TRBJ2-3
cdr3_aa: AISDNRGSTLLGDVSTDTQY

v_call: TRBV7-2
j_call: TRBJ1-6
cdr3_aa: ASSRYNSPLH

v_call: TRBV11-2
j_call: TRBJ2-5
cdr3_aa: ASSLGGRGETQY

v_call: TRBV10-3
j_call: TRBJ2-6
cdr3_aa: AISEVSGANVLT

v_call: TRBV24-1
j_call: TRBJ2-1
cdr3_aa: ATSDHGQGGYNEQF

v_call: TRBV9
j_call: TRBJ2-5
cdr3_aa: ASSDRNQETQY

v_call: TRBV12-3/TRBV12-4
j_call: TRBJ1-6
cdr3_aa: ASSLGSGTGNSPLH

v_call: TRBV18
j_call: TRBJ1-3
cdr3_aa: ASSPPAGTYTIY

v_call: TRBV18
j_call: TRBJ1-3
cdr3_aa: ASSPPTGQASGNTIY

v_call: TRBV7-9
j_call: TRBJ2-3
cdr3_aa: ASSPGLEGDTQY

v_call: TRBV15
j_call: TRBJ2-3
cdr3_aa: ATSRAPSPITDTQY

v_call: TRBV7-2
j_call: TRBJ2-3
cdr3_aa: ASSQGFITPGDTQY

v_call: TRBV7-9
j_call: TRBJ1-1
cdr3_aa: ASSPDVSYTEAF

v_call: TRBV7-7
j_call: TRBJ2-7
cdr3_aa: ASSCYLGEQY

v_call: TRBV25-1
j_call: TRBJ2-3
cdr3_aa: ASSRQGAPDTQY

v_call: TRBV6-2/TRBV6-3
j_call: TRBJ2-7
cdr3_aa: ASSPLPSYEQY

v_call: TRBV20-1
j_call: TRBJ1-2
cdr3_aa: SARARDRANGYT

v_call: TRBV6-5
j_call: TRBJ1-5
cdr3_aa: ASSPAGLASNQPQH

v_call: TRBV5-1
j_call: TRBJ1-1
cdr3_aa: ASTGTGLNTEAF

v_call: TRBV5-1
j_call: TRBJ2-3
cdr3_aa: ASSGVITDTQY

v_call: TRBV6-6
j_call: TRBJ1-2
cdr3_aa: ASSRDRGSGYT

v_call: TRBV15
j_call: TRBJ1-4
cdr3_aa: ATSRAGQPNEKLF

v_call: TRBV7-3
j_call: TRBJ2-3
cdr3_aa: ASSLSWGDTQY

v_call: TRBV7-2
j_call: TRBJ2-5
cdr3_aa: ASSLTAGGREGGQY

v_call: TRBV5-1
j_call: TRBJ1-2
cdr3_aa: ASSPRLWGLNYGYT

v_call: TRBV6-1
j_call: TRBJ2-7
cdr3_aa: ASIRDRGSHEQY

v_call: TRBV5-1
j_call: TRBJ2-3
cdr3_aa: ASRYTDRGAPDTQY

v_call: TRBV15
j_call: TRBJ1-4
cdr3_aa: ATSPTGERKKLF

v_call: TRBV5-1
j_call: TRBJ1-5
cdr3_aa: ASSSGTGVQPQH

v_call: TRBV6-5
j_call: TRBJ1-1
cdr3_aa: ASSRDRGSAEAF

v_call: TRBV10-1
j_call: TRBJ2-7
cdr3_aa: ASSPPGGGLN

v_call: TRBV5-1
j_call: TRBJ1-5
cdr3_aa: ASKPTGGSNQPQH

v_call: TRBV9
j_call: TRBJ2-2
cdr3_aa: ASSSGGTIGGELF

v_call: TRBV25-1
j_call: TRBJ2-1
cdr3_aa: ASQPPAGTGHNEQF

v_call: TRBV21-1
j_call: TRBJ2-5
cdr3_aa: ASSKARGPLQETQY

v_call: TRBV27
j_call: TRBJ2-1
cdr3_aa: ASSHDRYYNEQF

v_call: TRBV25-1
j_call: TRBJ1-5
cdr3_aa: ASSEWQTNQPQH

v_call: TRBV12-3/TRBV12-4
j_call: TRBJ1-5
cdr3_aa: ASSAPGWPQH

v_call: TRBV24-1
j_call: TRBJ1-2
cdr3_aa: ATSDEGKDYGYT

v_call: TRBV7-2
j_call: TRBJ1-1
cdr3_aa: ASSLTGTGEDEAF

v_call: TRBV7-3
j_call: TRBJ1-1
cdr3_aa: ASSLVGGAEFSEAF